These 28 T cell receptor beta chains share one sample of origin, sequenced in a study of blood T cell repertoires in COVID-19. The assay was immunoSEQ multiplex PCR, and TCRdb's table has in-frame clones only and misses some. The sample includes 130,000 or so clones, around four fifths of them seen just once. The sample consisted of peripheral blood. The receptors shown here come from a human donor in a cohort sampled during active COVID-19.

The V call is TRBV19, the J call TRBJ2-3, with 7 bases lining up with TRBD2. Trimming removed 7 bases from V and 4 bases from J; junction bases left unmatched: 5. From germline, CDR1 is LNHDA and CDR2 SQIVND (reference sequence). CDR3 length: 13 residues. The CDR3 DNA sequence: TGTGCCAGTACTGGGACTACATCAGATACGCAGTATTTT. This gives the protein CASTGTTSDTQYF.

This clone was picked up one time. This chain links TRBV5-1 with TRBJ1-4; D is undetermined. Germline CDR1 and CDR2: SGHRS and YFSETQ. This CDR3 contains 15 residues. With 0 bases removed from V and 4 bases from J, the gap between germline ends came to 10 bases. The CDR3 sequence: CASSLGPRDNEKLFF. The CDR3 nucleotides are TGCGCCAGCAGCTTGGGTCCAAGAGATAATGAAAAACTGTTTTTT.

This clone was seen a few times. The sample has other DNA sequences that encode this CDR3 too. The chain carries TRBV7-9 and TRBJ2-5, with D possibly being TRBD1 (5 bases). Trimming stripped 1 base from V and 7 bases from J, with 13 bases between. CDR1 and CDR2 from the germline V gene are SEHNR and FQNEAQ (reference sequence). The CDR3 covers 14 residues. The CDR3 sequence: CASSLGSRVGTQYF. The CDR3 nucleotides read TGTGCCAGCAGCTTAGGGTCCAGGGTTGGGACCCAGTACTTC.

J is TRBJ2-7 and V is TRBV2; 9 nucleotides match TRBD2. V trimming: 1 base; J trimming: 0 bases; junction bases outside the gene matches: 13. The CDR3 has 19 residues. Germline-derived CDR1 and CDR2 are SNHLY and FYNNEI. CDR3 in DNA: TGTGCCAGCAGTGAAGGTTTCGAGGCTAGCGGGGATTTCTCCTACGAGCAGTACTTC. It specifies CASSEGFEASGDFSYEQYF. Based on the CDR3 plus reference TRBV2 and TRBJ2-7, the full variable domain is EPEVTQTPSHQVTQMGQEVILRCVPISNHLYFYWYRQILGQKVEFLVSFYNNEISEKSEIFDDQFSVERPDGSNFTLKIRSTKLEDSAMYFCASSEGFEASGDFSYEQYFGPGTRLTVT.

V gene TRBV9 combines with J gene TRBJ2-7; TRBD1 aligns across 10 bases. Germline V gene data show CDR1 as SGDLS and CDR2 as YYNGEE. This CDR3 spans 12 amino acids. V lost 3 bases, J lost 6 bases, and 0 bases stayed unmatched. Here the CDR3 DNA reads TGTGCCAGCAGCGGGACAGGGGGCGAGCAGTACTTC. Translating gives CASSGTGGEQYF.

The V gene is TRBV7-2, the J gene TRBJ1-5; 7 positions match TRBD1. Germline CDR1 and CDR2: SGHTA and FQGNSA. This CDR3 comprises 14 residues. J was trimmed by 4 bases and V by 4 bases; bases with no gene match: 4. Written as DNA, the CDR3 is TGTGCCAGCAGCTCGGGACAGAAAAATCAGCCCCAGCATTTT. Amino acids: CASSSGQKNQPQHF.

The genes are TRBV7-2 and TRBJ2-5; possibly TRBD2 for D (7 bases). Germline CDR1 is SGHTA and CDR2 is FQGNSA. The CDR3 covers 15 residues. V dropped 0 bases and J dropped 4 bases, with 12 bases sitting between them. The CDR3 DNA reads TGTGCCAGCAGCTTAGCCGGGGGGCCCTTAGAGACCCAGTACTTC. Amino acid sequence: CASSLAGGPLETQYF.

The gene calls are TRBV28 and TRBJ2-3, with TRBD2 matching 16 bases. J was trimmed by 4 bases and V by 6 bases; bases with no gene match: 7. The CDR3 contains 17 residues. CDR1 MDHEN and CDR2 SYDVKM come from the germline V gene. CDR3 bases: TGTGCCAGCAGCCCCGGGACTAGCGGGAGGGTATCAGATACGCAGTATTTT. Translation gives CASSPGTSGRVSDTQYF.

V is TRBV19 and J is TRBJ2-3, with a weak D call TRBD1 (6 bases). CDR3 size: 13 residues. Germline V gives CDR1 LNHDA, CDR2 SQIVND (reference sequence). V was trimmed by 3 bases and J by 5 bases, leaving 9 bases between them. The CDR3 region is CASSMGAGDTQYF. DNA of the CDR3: TGTGCCAGTAGTATGGGGGCGGGAGATACGCAGTATTTT.

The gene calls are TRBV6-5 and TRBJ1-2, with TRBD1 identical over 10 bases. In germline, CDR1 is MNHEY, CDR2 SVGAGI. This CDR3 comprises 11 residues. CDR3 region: CGTGGSYGYTF. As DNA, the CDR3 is TGTGGGACAGGGGGGAGCTATGGCTACACCTTC.

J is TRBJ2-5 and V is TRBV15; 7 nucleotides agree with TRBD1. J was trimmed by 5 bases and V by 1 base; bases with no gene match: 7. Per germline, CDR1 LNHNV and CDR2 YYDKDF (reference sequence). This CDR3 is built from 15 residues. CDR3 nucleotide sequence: TGTGCCACCAGCAGAGGCCGACAGGGTGAGGAGACCCAGTACTTC. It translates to CATSRGRQGEETQYF.

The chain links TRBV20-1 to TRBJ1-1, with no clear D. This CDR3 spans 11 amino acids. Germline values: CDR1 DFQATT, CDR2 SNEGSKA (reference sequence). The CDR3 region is CRCGRGTEAFF. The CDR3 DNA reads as TGCAGGTGTGGTCGAGGGACTGAAGCTTTCTTT.

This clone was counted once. CDR3 coding DNA: TGCGCCAGCAGCCATGCCTGGCTCCGGGGTACGTCTATCTCTGGAAACACCATATATTTT. It codes for CASSHAWLRGTSISGNTIYF. The chain links TRBV4-1 to TRBJ1-3; D unresolved. V lost 3 bases, J lost 0 bases, and 24 bases lay in between. The CDR3 covers 20 residues. CDR1 MGHRA and CDR2 YSYEKL come from the germline V gene.

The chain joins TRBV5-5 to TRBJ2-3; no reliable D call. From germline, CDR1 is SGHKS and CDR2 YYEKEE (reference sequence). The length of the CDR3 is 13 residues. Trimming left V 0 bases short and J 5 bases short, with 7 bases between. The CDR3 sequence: CASSLAHRDTQYF. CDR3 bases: TGTGCCAGCAGCTTGGCACACCGAGATACGCAGTATTTT.

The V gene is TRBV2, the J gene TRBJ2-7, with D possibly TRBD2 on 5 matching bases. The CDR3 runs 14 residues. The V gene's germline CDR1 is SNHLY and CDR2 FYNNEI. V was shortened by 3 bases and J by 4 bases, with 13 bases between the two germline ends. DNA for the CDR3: TGTGCCAGCAGTGATGTGAGCACGGGGTACGAGCAGTACTTC. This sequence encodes CASSDVSTGYEQYF.

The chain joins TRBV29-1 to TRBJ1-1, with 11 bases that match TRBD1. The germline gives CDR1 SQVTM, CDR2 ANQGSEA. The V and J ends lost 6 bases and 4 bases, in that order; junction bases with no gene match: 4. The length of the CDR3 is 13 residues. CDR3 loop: CSVAGTGGTEAFF. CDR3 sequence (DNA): TGCAGCGTGGCCGGGACAGGGGGCACTGAAGCTTTCTTT.

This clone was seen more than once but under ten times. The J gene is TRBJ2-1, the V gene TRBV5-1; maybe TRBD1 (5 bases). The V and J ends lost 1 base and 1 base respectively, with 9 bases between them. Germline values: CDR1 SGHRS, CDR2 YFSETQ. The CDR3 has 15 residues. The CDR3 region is CASSLQGRSYNEQFF. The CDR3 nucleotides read TGCGCCAGCAGCTTGCAGGGAAGGTCCTACAATGAGCAGTTCTTC.

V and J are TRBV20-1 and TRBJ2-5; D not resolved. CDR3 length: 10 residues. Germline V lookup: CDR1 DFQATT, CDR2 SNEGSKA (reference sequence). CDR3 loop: CRPGLETQYF. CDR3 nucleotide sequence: TGCAGGCCTGGCCTCGAGACCCAGTACTTC.

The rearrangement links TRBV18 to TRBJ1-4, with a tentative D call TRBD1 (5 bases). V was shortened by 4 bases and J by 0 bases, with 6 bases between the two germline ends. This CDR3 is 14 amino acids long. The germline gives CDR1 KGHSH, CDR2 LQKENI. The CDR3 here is CASSQGATNEKLFF. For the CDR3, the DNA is TGTGCCAGCTCACAAGGGGCAACTAATGAAAAACTGTTTTTT.

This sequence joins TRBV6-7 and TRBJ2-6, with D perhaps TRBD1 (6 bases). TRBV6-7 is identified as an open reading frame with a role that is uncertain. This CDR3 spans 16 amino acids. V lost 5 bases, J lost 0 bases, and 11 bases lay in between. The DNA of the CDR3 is TGTGCCAGCAGTGGGGGCGGTGGCTCTGGGGCCAACGTCCTGACTTTC. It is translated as CASSGGGGSGANVLTF.

The DNA of the CDR3 is TGTGCCTGGAGTTCTGAGACCCAGTACTTC. It is translated as CAWSSETQYF. The chain joins TRBV30 to TRBJ2-5; D unclear. Germline values: CDR1 GTSNPN, CDR2 SVGIG (reference sequence). The CDR3 consists of 10 residues. Trimming took 2 bases from V and 5 from J, leaving 3 bases between them.

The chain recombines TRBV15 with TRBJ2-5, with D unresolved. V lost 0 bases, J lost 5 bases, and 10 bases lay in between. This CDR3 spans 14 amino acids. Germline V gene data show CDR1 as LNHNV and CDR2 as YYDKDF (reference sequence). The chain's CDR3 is CATSREGLWETQYF. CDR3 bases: TGTGCCACCAGCAGAGAGGGCCTCTGGGAGACCCAGTACTTC. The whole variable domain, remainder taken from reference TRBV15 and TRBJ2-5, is DAMVIQNPRYQVTQFGKPVTLSCSQTLNHNVMYWYQQKSSQAPKLLFHYYDKDFNNEADTPDNFQSRRPNTSFCFLDIRSPGLGDTAMYLCATSREGLWETQYFGPGTRLLVL.

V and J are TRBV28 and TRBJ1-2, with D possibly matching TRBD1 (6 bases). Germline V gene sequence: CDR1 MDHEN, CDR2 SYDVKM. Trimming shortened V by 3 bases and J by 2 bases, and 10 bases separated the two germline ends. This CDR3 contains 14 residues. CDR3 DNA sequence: TGTGCCAGCAGTTTGAGGGGGATCAACTATGGCTACACCTTC. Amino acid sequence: CASSLRGINYGYTF.

The CDR3 loop reads CASGVLMEAFF. DNA for the CDR3: TGTGCCAGTGGAGTCTTGATGGAAGCTTTCTTT. The chain uses TRBV19 and TRBJ1-1; D uncertain. The CDR3 runs 11 residues. Germline V gene lookup returns CDR1 LNHDA and CDR2 SQIVND (reference sequence). V lost 8 bases, J lost 8 bases, and 12 bases lay in between.

CDR3 in amino acids: CASSYWGQANTEAFF. Here the CDR3 DNA reads TGTGCCAGCAGTTACTGGGGACAGGCGAACACTGAAGCTTTCTTT. The gene calls are TRBV6-2 or TRBV6-3 and TRBJ1-1, with 8 bases aligning to TRBD1. V dropped 1 base and J dropped 1; count of bases not matched to a gene: 2. In germline, CDR1 is MNHEY, CDR2 SVGEGT. The CDR3 loop spans 15 amino acids.

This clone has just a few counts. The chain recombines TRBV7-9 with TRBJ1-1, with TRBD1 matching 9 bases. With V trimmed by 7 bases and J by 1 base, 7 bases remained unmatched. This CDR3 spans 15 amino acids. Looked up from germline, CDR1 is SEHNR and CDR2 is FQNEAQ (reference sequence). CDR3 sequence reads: CASTLQGQGNTEAFF. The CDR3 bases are TGTGCCAGCACCCTTCAGGGACAGGGGAACACTGAAGCTTTCTTT.

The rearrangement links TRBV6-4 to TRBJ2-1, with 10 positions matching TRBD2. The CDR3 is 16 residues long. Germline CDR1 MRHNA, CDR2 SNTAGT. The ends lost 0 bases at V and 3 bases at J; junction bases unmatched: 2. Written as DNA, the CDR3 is TGTGCCAGCAGTGACTCGAAGCGGGGGGGCTACAATGAGCAGTTCTTC. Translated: CASSDSKRGGYNEQFF.

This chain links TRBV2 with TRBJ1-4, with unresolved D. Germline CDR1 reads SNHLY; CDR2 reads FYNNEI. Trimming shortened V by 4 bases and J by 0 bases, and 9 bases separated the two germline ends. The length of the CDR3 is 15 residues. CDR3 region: CASSADGATNEKLFF. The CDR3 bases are TGTGCCAGCAGTGCAGACGGAGCAACTAATGAAAAACTGTTTTTT.